This entry features one TCR beta chain sequence. Profiling relied on immunoSEQ multiplex PCR, and the TCRdb table lists in-frame clones only, not all of them. The data show about 38,000 clones, over 80% seen once. This sample is part of a study of blood T cell repertoires in COVID-19. At the level of the study: COVID-19 samples collected from the United States, Italy and Spain covered acute and convalescent phases.

Germline V gene sequence: CDR1 SNHLY, CDR2 FYNNEI. This CDR3 spans 14 amino acids. Trimming cost V 7 bases and J 3 bases, with 13 bases left between them. The sequence derives from a man between 45 and 60 years old with active COVID-19. The rearrangement links TRBV2 to TRBJ1-3; no clear D gene. The sample taken for sequencing was peripheral blood. The CDR3 DNA reads TGTGCCAGCAAAGCCCGAGGTTATGGAAACACCATATATTTT. As protein: CASKARGYGNTIYF.